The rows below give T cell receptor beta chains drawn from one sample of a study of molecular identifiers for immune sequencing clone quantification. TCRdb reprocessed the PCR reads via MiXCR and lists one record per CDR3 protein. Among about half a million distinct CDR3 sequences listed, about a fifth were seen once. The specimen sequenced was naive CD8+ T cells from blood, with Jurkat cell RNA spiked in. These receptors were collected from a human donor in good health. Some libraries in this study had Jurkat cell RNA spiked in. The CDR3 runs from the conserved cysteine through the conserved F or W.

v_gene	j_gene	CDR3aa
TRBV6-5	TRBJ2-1	CASSYSRGLADNEQFF
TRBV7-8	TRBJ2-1	CAIGQGAVEQFF
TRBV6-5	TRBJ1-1	CASSYYIGDTEAFF
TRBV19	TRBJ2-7	CASSIADSPVYEQYF
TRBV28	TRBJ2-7	CASSYGRSAYEQYF
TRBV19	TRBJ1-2	CASRYRTVSYGHTF
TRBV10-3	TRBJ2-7	CAISPAPGKTYYEQYF
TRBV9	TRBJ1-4	CASSVEGEKLFF
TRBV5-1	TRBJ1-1	CASSPGDRGRLDTEAFF
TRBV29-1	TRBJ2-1	CSVEGSSGSLSYNEQFF
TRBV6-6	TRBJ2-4	CASRTVWRNIQYF
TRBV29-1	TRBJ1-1	CSGETGRDTEAFF
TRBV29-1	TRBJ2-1	CSVRQGNEQFF
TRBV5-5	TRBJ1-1	CASSWGPSNTEAFF
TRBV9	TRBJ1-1	CASSVGLTNTEAFF
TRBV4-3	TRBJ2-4	CASSQDASHIQYF
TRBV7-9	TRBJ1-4	CASDSATNEKLFF
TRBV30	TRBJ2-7	CARSPLGWDEQYF